This is a list of T cell receptor beta chains from one sample in a study of T-cell memory formation after mild COVID-19. TCRdb recomputed calls from the 5' RACE reads with MiXCR, one row per CDR3 protein. Seen here are around 320,000 distinct CDR3 sequences, 25% to 30% observed once, and the top ten hold approximately 13%. Sequenced: PBMCs or a T cell subset sorted from them (not recorded which). These receptors were collected from an adult woman who had mild COVID-19 (a few samples of this study predate the infection). Cell type and time point are not known. The conserved cysteine and the conserved F or W are not part of the CDR3 here.

14	TRBV7-2	ASSLRRVRGQGRYT
12	TRBV5-1	ASSSTGVNYGYT
11	TRBV20-1	SADPGLLNEQF
13	TRBV6-2/TRBV6-3	ASSAPGTRNQPQH
14	TRBV7-2	ASSLNSGTPTYEQY
11	TRBV7-2	ASSLAQPETQY
14	TRBV5-5	ASSLSLAGGRDTQY
12	TRBV5-6	ASSSSDGLNEQF
13	TRBV4-2	ASSHGDPATGELF
14	TRBV3-1	ASSQTMGTSYETQY
14	TRBV19	ASSIRGGQASYEQY
11	TRBV27	ASRSVGSWEQY
12	TRBV6-5	ASSPVGTGTEAF
14	TRBV7-9	ASSLRNSGSSYEQY
13	TRBV3-1	ASSLGISGANVLT
12	TRBV7-2	ASSLTDSRQPQH
10	TRBV6-2/TRBV6-3	ASGKLNTEAF
13	TRBV29-1	SAVRSDRTTYEQY
14	TRBV11-2	AVLNSGLAGRETQY
14	TRBV24-1	ATSDFGGQDTDTQY
14	TRBV24-1	ATEGQSSSGANVLT
14	TRBV20-1	SAGTRLAGQYNEQF
14	TRBV13	ASSSRTGDGANVLT
11	TRBV20-1	SARTSGSTEQY
11	TRBV7-9	ASSQGQEGGYT
12	TRBV4-2	ASSHRQGNNEQF
12	TRBV27	ASTGGQGSAEAF
15	TRBV5-6	ASSPRWTSGGLDTQY
12	TRBV30	AWRGDRGRDGYT
14	TRBV7-9	ASSLVREGRYNEQF
13	TRBV3-1	ASSQGAGVSHEQF
10	TRBV9	ASSVERGTQY
11	TRBV29-1	SVGSDPNTEAF
12	TRBV6-5	ASKPRGQGTEAF
14	TRBV11-2	ASSHKGQAGGDEQF
14	TRBV7-9	ASSPPAGESYNEQF
13	TRBV9	ASSVADSGSTEAF
13	TRBV19	ASSIAGTRGNEQF
13	TRBV3-1	ASSPASGYSYEQY
15	TRBV11-2	ASSFRTGGLGGNTIY
14	TRBV12-3/TRBV12-4	ASSLASGMATGELF
12	TRBV11-2	ASSLEQMNTEAF
12	TRBV2	ASSPRSLGGELF
14	TRBV7-9	ASSLTGNANTGELF
11	TRBV21-1	ASSKASNYEQY
11	TRBV10-3	AISEGTAPEAF
12	TRBV7-2	ASSLAGRAYEQY